This paragraph reports one T cell receptor beta chain. Its antigen is currently unknown. Every diagnosis used clinical symptoms, serum thyroxine and TRAb, thyroid ultrasound and orbital computed tomography. The record originates from a study of T cells in Graves' hyperthyroidism and ophthalmopathy. Overall study context: The initial diagnosis was the point when peripheral blood was collected, ahead of any treatment.

CDR3 length equals 17 residues. V was pared by 0 bases and J by 1 base, with 12 bases between. The germline CDR1 and CDR2 sequences are LNHNV and YYDKDF (reference sequence). General study points: Patients with ophthalmopathy were separated from those with stable hyperthyroidism by a 13 V-J model.

The source material, RNA transcripts, was used to amplify TCR beta CDR3 regions. The TCR CDR3 was amplified in a first-round RT-PCR using the HTBI primer set. MiXCR was run by TCRdb on the multiplex PCR reads, yielding one entry per CDR3 protein. The data contain 750,000 to 950,000 distinct CDR3 sequences, around 38% of them singletons. The receptor's source is a man aged 18 to 35 with Graves' hyperthyroidism. The V gene is TRBV15, the J gene TRBJ2-2; possible D gene TRBD1, 6 bases. Material: blood. The CDR3 protein is CATSRDWAGVNTGELFF. Here the CDR3 DNA reads TGTGCCACCAGCAGAGATTGGGCAGGGGTGAACACCGGGGAGCTGTTTTTT.